Shown below are 19 T cell receptor beta chains from a single sample sequenced in a study of T cell repertoires in cytomegalovirus infection. TCRdb re-derived calls from the reads in MiXCR, one entry per CDR3 protein. The sample holds hundreds of thousands of distinct CDR3 sequences, roughly 12% seen once. The material sequenced was PBMCs. These TCRs come from a human donor in good health (CMV status not recorded). Some clones in this sample may be carry-over from other donors' samples.

The chain employs TRBV12-5 and TRBJ2-5; 12 nucleotides line up with TRBD2. V lost 1 base to trimming and J lost 0 bases; unmatched junction nucleotides: 6. The CDR3 is 18 residues long. Germline V CDR1 and CDR2: LGHNT, FRNRAP. The DNA for the CDR3 is TGTGCTAGTGGTTTGGATCGGACTAGCGGGGCGAACCAAGAGACCCAGTACTTC. As protein: CASGLDRTSGANQETQYF.

There are many counts of this clonotype. The V gene is TRBV12-3 or TRBV12-4, the J gene TRBJ1-2; D is possibly TRBD1 (5 bases). The CDR3 covers 15 residues. V was clipped by 0 bases and J by 8 bases, with 16 bases between them. The CDR3 reads CASSLARGARRGYTF. The CDR3 DNA is TGTGCCAGCAGTTTAGCGCGCGGGGCCCGGAGGGGCTACACCTTC.

This clonotype was seen only a few times. The CDR3 nucleotides are TGTGCCACCAGCAGGGGCGTGGGGGGACTTCTCTACAATGAGCAGTTCTTC. It encodes CATSRGVGGLLYNEQFF. The chain couples TRBV15 to TRBJ2-1, with a tentative D call TRBD2 (6 bases). Germline V gene data show CDR1 as LNHNV and CDR2 as YYDKDF (reference sequence). The CDR3 has 17 residues. V lost 3 bases to trimming and J lost 3 bases, with 18 bases between them.

In this sample, this clonotype turned up many times. The rearrangement uses TRBV20-1 and TRBJ1-1; tentative D call: TRBD1 (6 bases). The V end was cut by 6 bases, the J end by 8 bases, with 16 bases between. This CDR3 comprises 12 residues. Germline V lookup: CDR1 DFQATT, CDR2 SNEGSKA (reference sequence). The CDR3 DNA is TGCAGTGCAAAGGGGGGGCCCCGAGAAGCTTTCTTT. The encoded protein is CSAKGGPREAFF.

This clonotype was seen many times. This sequence joins TRBV12-3 or TRBV12-4 and TRBJ2-7; D possibly corresponds to TRBD2 (6 bases). Trimming removed 0 bases at V and 6 bases at J, with 15 bases between. This CDR3 has 15 amino acids. The CDR3 DNA reads TGTGCCAGCAGTTTAGCGCTTGGCGGGGTCGGCGAGCAGTACTTC. It specifies CASSLALGGVGEQYF.

CDR3 DNA: TGCAGCGTTGAAAAGAACTCAGGCTCCGGTGGGACCCAGTACTTC. Amino acid sequence: CSVEKNSGSGGTQYF. The genes are TRBV29-1 and TRBJ2-5; D ambiguous. V was cut by 2 bases and J by 7 bases, with 20 bases left in between. This CDR3 region has 15 residues. The germline CDR1 and CDR2 sequences are SQVTM and ANQGSEA. The full variable domain, in which reference TRBV29-1 and TRBJ2-5 provide the parts outside the CDR3, is SAVISQKPSRDICQRGTSLTIQCQVDSQVTMMFWYRQQPGQSLTLIATANQGSEATYESGFVIDKFPISRPNLTFSTLTVSNMSPEDSSIYLCSVEKNSGSGGTQYFGPGTRLLVL.

This clonotype appeared many times. V gene TRBV12-3 or TRBV12-4 combines with J gene TRBJ2-3, with D tentatively TRBD1 (6 bases). Trimming pared 4 bases from V and 7 bases from J, leaving 9 bases between. CDR3 length: 12 amino acids. The CDR3 DNA reads as TGTGCCAGCAGTTCGGACAGACATACGCAGTATTTT. This translates into CASSSDRHTQYF.

This clonotype was seen at least ten times. This chain uses TRBV12-3 or TRBV12-4 with TRBJ2-2, with D possibly matching TRBD1 (6 bases). The CDR3 is 15 amino acids. With 5 bases removed from V and 1 base from J, the gap between germline ends came to 11 bases. The CDR3 loop reads CASSQQGLNTGELFF. The CDR3, as DNA: TGTGCCAGCAGTCAACAGGGCCTGAACACCGGGGAGCTGTTTTTT.

In its sample, this clonotype was seen many times. This chain uses TRBV19 with TRBJ2-1; perhaps TRBD1 as D (6 bases). The length of the CDR3 is 11 residues. CDR1 is LNHDA and CDR2 is SQIVND in the germline V gene (reference sequence). With 7 bases removed from V and 5 bases from J, the gap between germline ends came to 6 bases. DNA of the CDR3: TGTGCCAGTACAGGGGACAATGAGCAGTTCTTC. Translated: CASTGDNEQFF.

The chain recombines TRBV19 with TRBJ2-6, with 10 bases that match TRBD2. Germline CDR1 reads LNHDA; CDR2 reads SQIVND (reference sequence). The trim removed 5 bases at V and 4 bases at J, leaving 14 bases unmatched. This CDR3 region has 19 residues. The DNA of the CDR3 is TGTGCCAGTAGTCCTACTATTAGCGGGAGGTTCGAAGGGGCCAACGTCCTGACTTTC. Translating gives CASSPTISGRFEGANVLTF.

This clonotype has just a few counts. The chain carries TRBV9 and TRBJ2-3; the match to TRBD2 covers 12 bases. The CDR3 runs to 15 residues. Germline V gene lookup returns CDR1 SGDLS and CDR2 YYNGEE. The ends lost 4 bases at V and 7 bases at J; junction bases unmatched: 7. This CDR3 reads CASSPTSGRSNTQYF. The CDR3 region has the DNA TGTGCCAGCAGCCCAACTAGCGGGAGGTCAAATACGCAGTATTTT.

This clonotype was counted many times. The chain has TRBV4-2 and TRBJ2-2, with a weak D call TRBD2 (6 bases). Germline V lookup: CDR1 LGHNA, CDR2 YNFKEQ. The length of the CDR3 is 17 residues. V lost 4 bases and J lost 3, with 18 bases in between. The CDR3 DNA follows: TGTGCCAGCAGCCCTTCTTCGGGAGCGCCTTACACCGGGGAGCTGTTTTTT. This gives the protein CASSPSSGAPYTGELFF.

In this sample, this clonotype turned up many times. The rearrangement links TRBV10-2 to TRBJ1-1, with D perhaps TRBD1 (6 bases). Trimming shortened V by 6 bases and J by 1 base, and 12 bases separated the two germline ends. Germline V gene sequence: CDR1 WSHSY, CDR2 SAAADI. This CDR3 spans 14 amino acids. The CDR3 sequence: CASRSGTPNTEAFF. In nucleotides, the CDR3 is TGCGCCAGCAGGTCCGGGACACCGAACACTGAAGCTTTCTTT.

Only a few counts were recorded for this clonotype. This rearrangement joins TRBV3-1 to TRBJ1-5; TRBD1 matches at 9 bases. This CDR3 contains 14 residues. Germline CDR1 LGHDT, CDR2 YNNKEL (reference sequence). Trimming removed 5 bases from V and 10 bases from J; junction bases left unmatched: 9. CDR3 coding DNA: TGTGCCAGCAGCTTAGGGGGACAGGGTCGTCCCCAGCATTTT. It translates to CASSLGGQGRPQHF.

This clonotype was seen many times. This rearrangement joins TRBV11-2 to TRBJ2-2; unclear D gene. Germline V CDR1 and CDR2: SGHAT, FQNNGV. Trimming shortened V by 0 bases and J by 3 bases, and 8 bases separated the two germline ends. CDR3 length: 15 amino acids. CDR3 DNA: TGTGCCAGCAGCTTAGACGGTTTATACACCGGGGAGCTGTTTTTT. This translates into CASSLDGLYTGELFF. The full variable domain, rest sourced from reference TRBV11-2 and TRBJ2-2, is EAGVAQSPRYKIIEKRQSVAFWCNPISGHATLYWYQQILGQGPKLLIQFQNNGVVDDSQLPKDRFSAERLKGVDSTLKIQPAKLEDSAVYLCASSLDGLYTGELFFGEGSRLTVL.

There are many counts of this clonotype. The chain joins TRBV20-1 to TRBJ1-1, with D possibly matching TRBD1 (6 bases). The CDR3 has 12 residues. Trimming left V 0 bases short and J 4 bases short, with 6 bases between. The V gene's germline CDR1 is DFQATT and CDR2 SNEGSKA (reference sequence). The CDR3 loop reads CSAREGGTEAFF. The CDR3 region has the DNA TGCAGTGCTAGAGAAGGGGGCACTGAAGCTTTCTTT.

This clonotype has ten or more counts. This CDR3 is CASTFRGGTPPGTQYF. The CDR3 coding sequence is TGTGCCAGCACCTTCAGAGGAGGGACCCCCCCCGGGACCCAGTACTTC. The V and J genes are TRBV7-8 and TRBJ2-5; possibly TRBD2 for D (6 bases). There are 16 residues in the CDR3. Germline V CDR1 and CDR2: SGHVS, FQNEAQ. Trimming removed 7 bases at V and 7 bases at J, with 25 bases between.

This clonotype was counted at least ten times. The chain employs TRBV9 and TRBJ2-3, with 9 bases aligning to TRBD2. The CDR3 has 16 residues. CDR1 is SGDLS, CDR2 YYNGEE, per germline. Trimming at V came to 4 bases and at J to 0 bases, leaving 6 bases not matched to a gene. In DNA, the CDR3 is TGTGCCAGCAGCCCGCGAGCGGGGGGTAGCACAGATACGCAGTATTTT. This sequence encodes CASSPRAGGSTDTQYF.

This clonotype was detected many times. The chain combines TRBV12-3 or TRBV12-4 with TRBJ2-7; TRBD1 or TRBD2 may be the D gene (5 bases each). Between the trimmed V and J ends, which lost 5 bases and 2 bases, there was a span of 19 bases. The CDR3 consists of 16 residues. This CDR3 reads CASSPPGPRGAYEQYF. CDR3 in DNA: TGTGCCAGCAGTCCGCCGGGCCCTAGGGGAGCCTACGAGCAGTACTTC.